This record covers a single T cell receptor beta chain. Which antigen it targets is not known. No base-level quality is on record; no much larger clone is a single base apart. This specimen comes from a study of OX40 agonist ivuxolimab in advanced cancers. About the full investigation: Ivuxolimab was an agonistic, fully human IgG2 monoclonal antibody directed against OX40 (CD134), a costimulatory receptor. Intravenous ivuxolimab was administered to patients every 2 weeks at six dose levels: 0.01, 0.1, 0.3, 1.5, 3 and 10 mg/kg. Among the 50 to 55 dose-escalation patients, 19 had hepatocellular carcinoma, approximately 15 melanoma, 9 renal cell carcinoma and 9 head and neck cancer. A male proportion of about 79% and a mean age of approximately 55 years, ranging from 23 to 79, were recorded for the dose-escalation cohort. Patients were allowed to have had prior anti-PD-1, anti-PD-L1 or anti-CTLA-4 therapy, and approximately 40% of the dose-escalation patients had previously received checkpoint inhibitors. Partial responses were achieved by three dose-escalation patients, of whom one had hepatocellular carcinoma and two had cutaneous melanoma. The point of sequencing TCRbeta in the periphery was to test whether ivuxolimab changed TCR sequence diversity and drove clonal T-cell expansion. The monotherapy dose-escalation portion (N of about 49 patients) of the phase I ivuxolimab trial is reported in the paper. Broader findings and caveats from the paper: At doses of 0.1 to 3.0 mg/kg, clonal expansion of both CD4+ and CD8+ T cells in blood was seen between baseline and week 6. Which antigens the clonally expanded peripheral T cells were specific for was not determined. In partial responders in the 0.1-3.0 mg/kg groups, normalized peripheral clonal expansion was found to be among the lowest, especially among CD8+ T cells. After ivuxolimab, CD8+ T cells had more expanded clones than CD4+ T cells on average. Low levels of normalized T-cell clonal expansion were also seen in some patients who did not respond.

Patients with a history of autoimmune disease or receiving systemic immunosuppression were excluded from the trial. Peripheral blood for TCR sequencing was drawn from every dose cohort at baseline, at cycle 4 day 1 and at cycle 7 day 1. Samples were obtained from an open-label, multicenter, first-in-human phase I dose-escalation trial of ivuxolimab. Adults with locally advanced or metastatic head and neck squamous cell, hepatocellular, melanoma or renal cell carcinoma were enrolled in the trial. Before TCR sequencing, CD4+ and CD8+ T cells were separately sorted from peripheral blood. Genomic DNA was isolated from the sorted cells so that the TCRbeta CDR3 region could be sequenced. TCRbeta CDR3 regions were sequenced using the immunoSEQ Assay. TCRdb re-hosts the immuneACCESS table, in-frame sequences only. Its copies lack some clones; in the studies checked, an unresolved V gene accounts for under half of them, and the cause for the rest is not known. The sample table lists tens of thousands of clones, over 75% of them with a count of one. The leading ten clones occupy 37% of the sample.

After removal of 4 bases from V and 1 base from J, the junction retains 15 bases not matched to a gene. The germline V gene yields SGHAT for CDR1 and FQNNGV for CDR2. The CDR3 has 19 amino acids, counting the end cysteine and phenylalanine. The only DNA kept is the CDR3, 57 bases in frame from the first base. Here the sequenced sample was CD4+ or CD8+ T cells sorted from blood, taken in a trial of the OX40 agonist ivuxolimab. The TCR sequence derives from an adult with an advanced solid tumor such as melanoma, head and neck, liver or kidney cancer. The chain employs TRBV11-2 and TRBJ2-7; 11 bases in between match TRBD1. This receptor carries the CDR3 CASSSPGQGVYEYSYEQYF. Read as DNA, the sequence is TGTGCCAGCAGCTCTCCGGGACAGGGGGTATATGAGTATTCCTACGAGCAGTACTTC.